Presented here are 30 T cell receptor beta chains from one specimen sequenced in a study of T cell clonality in common variable immunodeficiency. Their antigens remain unidentified. Sequencing used immunoSEQ multiplex PCR; TCRdb keeps in-frame clones, though not all of them. The record shows some 10,000 clones for this sample, with no singletons present. General study results and limits: Common variable immunodeficiency TCR beta sequences reportedly had fewer deletions and N-nucleotide insertions.

Sequences were obtained from peripheral blood mononuclear cells. The receptors were gathered from a human donor with common variable immunodeficiency.

With respect to this clone: The CDR3 end falls 3 residues outside the read, so it is completed with the germline J gene. The chain combines TRBV7-8 with TRBJ2-7, with 11 bases that match TRBD1. This CDR3 is built from 17 residues. Germline CDR1 is SGHVS and CDR2 is FQNEAQ. Trimming cost V 0 bases and J 4 bases; bases outside gene matches: 8. The part of the CDR3 DNA that was read is TGTGCCAGCAGCTTAGCCCCCCGGACAGGGGGCTTTTACGAG. Translating gives CASSLAPRTGGFYE. The full CDR3 sequence reads CASSLAPRTGGFYEQYF.

About this clone itself: The observed sequence ends 3 residues before the CDR3 terminus, with the missing tail filled in from the germline J gene. The chain employs TRBV18 and TRBJ2-6; D is perhaps TRBD1 (5 bases). CDR3 length equals 14 residues. Trimming removed 8 bases at V and 0 bases at J, with 8 bases between. CDR1 KGHSH and CDR2 LQKENI come from the germline V gene. CDR3 region: CASADSSGANVLTF. The part of the CDR3 DNA that was read is TGTGCCAGCGCCGACAGCTCTGGGGCCAACGTC.

Turning to this clone: Coverage ceases 3 residues before the CDR3 finishes, and the germline J gene fills in the end. The chain uses TRBV30 and TRBJ1-6, with a weak D call TRBD1 (6 bases). The CDR3 extends over 16 amino acids. The germline V and J ends were trimmed by 5 bases and 1 base, with 15 bases remaining between them. CDR1 and CDR2 (germline): GTSNPN, SVGIG (reference sequence). The sequenced part of the CDR3 DNA is TGTGCCTGGTCGATAGGGGGAGGATCCTATAATTCACCC. Its protein product is CAWSIGGGSYNSP. The whole CDR3 sequence reads CAWSIGGGSYNSPLHF.

The chain's CDR3 is CSARLTGVSNQPQHF. CDR3 DNA (partial): TGCAGTGCTAGGTTAACGGGGGTGAGCAATCAGCCC. V usage is TRBV20-1 and J usage is TRBJ1-5, with D possibly being TRBD1 (5 bases). The sequenced fragment ends 3 residues before the CDR3 boundary, so the rest is inferred from the germline J gene. Germline V gives CDR1 DFQATT, CDR2 SNEGSKA (reference sequence). The CDR3 runs 15 residues. V was trimmed by 3 bases and J by 1 base, leaving 13 bases between them.

This clone appeared a few times. The sequence runs out 3 residues before the end of the CDR3; the remainder is reconstructed from the germline J gene. The rearrangement uses TRBV18 and TRBJ2-2; D is undetermined. The V gene's germline CDR1 is KGHSH and CDR2 LQKENI. This CDR3 region has 12 residues. V lost 5 bases to trimming and J lost 4 bases, with 5 bases between them. The part of the CDR3 DNA that was read is TGTGCCAGCTCAACTTTCACCGGGGAG. It is translated as CASSTFTGE. From start to end, the CDR3 is CASSTFTGELFF.

This clone was observed a handful of times. The read stops 3 residues short of the end of the CDR3; the missing end is completed from the germline J gene. The rearrangement uses TRBV5-1 and TRBJ1-1; D is perhaps TRBD1 (6 bases). The V end lost 8 bases, the J end lost 2 bases, and 16 bases lay between the germline ends. The germline gives CDR1 SGHRS, CDR2 YFSETQ. The CDR3 runs 14 residues. The CDR3 DNA, read in part, is TGCGCCAGTCACCTCGGGACACAAAACACTGAA. Translated, it gives CASHLGTQNTE. The full CDR3 is CASHLGTQNTEAFF.

In its sample, this clone is medium-sized. Read sequence stops 3 residues before the CDR3 end, and the germline J gene provides the missing end. The chain uses TRBV18 and TRBJ2-5, with 8 bases matching TRBD1. Germline loops: CDR1 KGHSH, CDR2 LQKENI. The CDR3 length is 11 residues. The V gene end was trimmed by 5 bases and the J gene end by 7 bases; junction bases not matched to a gene: 0. The sequenced CDR3 bases are TGTGCCAGCTCAGACAGGGGGACC. It codes for CASSDRGT. The full CDR3 reads CASSDRGTQYF.

With respect to this clone: The read stops 3 residues short of the end of the CDR3; the missing end is completed from the germline J gene. The V gene is TRBV5-1, the J gene TRBJ2-1; 11 nucleotides match TRBD2. Germline CDR1 SGHRS, CDR2 YFSETQ. The CDR3 has 15 amino acids. Losses at the gene ends were 3 bases for V and 4 bases for J; bases not matched to a gene: 3. The CDR3 sequence: CASSSGLAGYNEQFF. Incomplete CDR3 DNA: TGCGCCAGCAGCTCTGGACTAGCGGGTTACAATGAG.

With respect to this clone: The read is 3 residues too short to cover the CDR3 end, so that end is filled in from the germline J gene. The V call is TRBV19, the J call TRBJ1-5; D is undetermined. The CDR3 sequence is 13 residues long. The germline V gene has CDR1 LNHDA and CDR2 SQIVND (reference sequence). The germline V and J ends were trimmed by 3 bases and 8 bases, with 11 bases remaining between them. The part of the CDR3 DNA that was read is TGTGCCAGTAGTATCGCGGCGTTCGAGCCC. Its protein is CASSIAAFEP. The whole CDR3 region reads CASSIAAFEPQHF.

Note on this clone: The CDR3 end lies 3 residues beyond the end of the read and is filled in from the germline J gene. The chain recombines TRBV18 with TRBJ2-7; D gene ambiguous. The germline CDR1 and CDR2 sequences are KGHSH and LQKENI. Trimming pared 2 bases from V and 2 bases from J, leaving 10 bases between. This CDR3 is built from 14 residues. Incomplete CDR3 DNA: TGTGCCAGCTCACCAGCGACAAATACCTACGAG. Its protein product is CASSPATNTYE. The whole CDR3 protein reads CASSPATNTYEQYF.

This clone was found a few times. Coverage ceases 3 residues before the CDR3 finishes, and the germline J gene fills in the end. The chain couples TRBV19 to TRBJ2-7, with 7 positions matching TRBD1. From germline, CDR1 is LNHDA and CDR2 SQIVND (reference sequence). The CDR3 spans 17 residues. The trim removed 3 bases at V and 2 bases at J, leaving 13 bases unmatched. CDR3 residues: CASSMRGGDTSTYEQYF. The CDR3 bases that were read are TGTGCCAGTAGTATGAGAGGGGGCGACACGTCCACCTACGAG.

This clone has more than one count but fewer than ten. The sequence runs out 3 residues before the end of the CDR3; the remainder is reconstructed from the germline J gene. V is TRBV18 and J is TRBJ2-3; D gene uncertain. V was clipped by 3 bases and J by 1 base, with 14 bases between them. Germline V gene sequence: CDR1 KGHSH, CDR2 LQKENI. The CDR3 runs 16 residues. CDR3 residues: CASSPGRVRRTDTQYF. The sequenced part of the CDR3 DNA is TGTGCCAGCTCACCCGGCCGGGTTCGGCGCACAGATACG.

This clone was seen a handful of times. The read ends 3 residues shy of where the CDR3 ends; the end is completed using the germline J gene. The J gene is TRBJ2-1, the V gene TRBV5-1; 12 bases are shared with TRBD2. Germline V gene sequence: CDR1 SGHRS, CDR2 YFSETQ. V lost 7 bases, J lost 6 bases, and 5 bases stayed unmatched. This CDR3 region has 14 residues. CDR3 DNA, as far as it was read: TGCGCCAGCCGGGGGACTAGCGGGCTCAATGAG. Translation gives CASRGTSGLNE. The entire CDR3 protein is CASRGTSGLNEQFF.

Worth noting for this clone: The sequenced fragment ends 3 residues before the CDR3 boundary, so the rest is inferred from the germline J gene. The chain links TRBV7-2 to TRBJ1-5; 8 bases are a match to TRBD1. Trimming removed 0 bases from V and 6 bases from J; junction bases left unmatched: 13. The germline CDR1 and CDR2 sequences are SGHTA and FQGNSA. This CDR3 is built from 18 residues. The CDR3 sequence is CASSLAQDGQGKVQPQHF. The covered CDR3 bases are TGTGCCAGCAGCTTAGCCCAAGACGGACAGGGTAAAGTTCAGCCC.

This clone counts as medium-sized. The read terminates 3 residues ahead of where the CDR3 ends, so the germline J gene completes it. This chain links TRBV4-2 with TRBJ1-1; D unresolved. The CDR3 totals 12 residues. CDR1 is LGHNA, CDR2 YNFKEQ, per germline. The sequenced part of the CDR3 DNA is TGTGCCAGCAGCCAAGAAGGTCCACAA. Encoded protein: CASSQEGPQ. In full, the CDR3 reads CASSQEGPQAFF.

This clone was seen a handful of times. The read gets to within 3 residues of the CDR3 end, and the germline J gene fills in the rest. This sequence joins TRBV7-8 and TRBJ1-1; TRBD1 matches at 7 bases. The CDR3 sequence is 14 residues long. Germline values: CDR1 SGHVS, CDR2 FQNEAQ. Trimming took 3 bases from V and 1 from J; bases not matched to a gene: 2. CDR3 residues: CASSFNRGNTEAFF. The DNA read from the CDR3 is TGTGCCAGCAGCTTTAACAGGGGGAACACTGAA. Looking up the rest from reference TRBV7-8 and TRBJ1-1 gives the full variable domain: GAGVSQSPRYKVAKRGQDVALRCDPISGHVSLFWYQQALGQGPEFLTYFQNEAQLDKSGLPSDRFFAERPEGSVSTLKIQRTQQEDSAVYLCASSFNRGNTEAFFGQGTRLTVV.

In this sample, this clone turned up a few times. The read ends 3 residues shy of where the CDR3 ends; the end is completed using the germline J gene. The chain recombines TRBV19 with TRBJ2-6; 10 nucleotides align to TRBD2. This CDR3 is built from 18 residues. J was trimmed by 3 bases and V by 10 bases; bases with no gene match: 15. Germline CDR1 LNHDA, CDR2 SQIVND (reference sequence). The CDR3 region is CATQSGLAVLGGANVLTF. Partial CDR3 DNA: TGTGCCACCCAATCCGGACTAGCGGTCCTCGGTGGGGCCAACGTC.

The covered CDR3 bases are TGTGCCAGCAGTGTTGACCTTCGCGGGGATTACAATGAG. Its protein is CASSVDLRGDYNE. In full, the CDR3 reads CASSVDLRGDYNEQFF. The chain recombines TRBV2 with TRBJ2-1, with a weak D call TRBD2 (6 bases). The DNA ends 3 residues before the CDR3 does, and the rest of the CDR3 is filled in from the germline J gene. Germline CDR1 reads SNHLY; CDR2 reads FYNNEI. The CDR3 runs to 16 residues. V shed 4 bases and J shed 4 bases, with 17 bases lying between them.

With regard to this clone: The DNA ends 3 residues before the CDR3 does, and the rest of the CDR3 is filled in from the germline J gene. V and J are TRBV6-2 or TRBV6-3 and TRBJ1-5; 8 bases fit TRBD1. Unmatched junction bases numbered 9, after V lost 8 bases and J lost 9 bases. Looked up from germline, CDR1 is MNHEY and CDR2 is SVGEGT. There are 13 residues in the CDR3. Incomplete CDR3 DNA: TGTGCCAGCGGGGACAGGAGCCTAGGGCCC. This gives the protein CASGDRSLGP. Given in full, the CDR3 is CASGDRSLGPQHF.

This clone was detected a few times. From the germline J gene comes the end of the CDR3, since the read stops 3 residues before it. This chain joins TRBV2 and TRBJ2-7; weak D call: TRBD1 (6 bases). V lost 4 bases to trimming and J lost 3 bases, with 13 bases between them. The CDR3 spans 14 residues. The germline gives CDR1 SNHLY, CDR2 FYNNEI. CDR3 residues: CASSAQGRIYEQYF. CDR3 DNA (partial): TGTGCCAGCAGTGCTCAGGGGCGCATCTACGAG.

About this clone itself: The read terminates 3 residues before the CDR3 end, so the remaining end is supplied by the germline J gene. The V call is TRBV10-3, the J call TRBJ2-7; a possible D gene is TRBD2 (6 bases). The CDR3 covers 15 residues. Germline assignment: CDR1 ENHRY and CDR2 SYGVKD. Trimming removed 4 bases from V and 1 base from J, with 14 bases in between. CDR3 DNA (partial): TGTGCCATCAGTGCCGGAGAGCGGGCGTCCTACGAG. Its translation: CAISAGERASYE. The full CDR3 protein is CAISAGERASYEQYF.

Sample share makes this clone medium-sized. The observed sequence ends 3 residues before the CDR3 terminus, with the missing tail filled in from the germline J gene. The gene calls are TRBV6-2 or TRBV6-3 and TRBJ2-2, with D unclear. The CDR3 has 14 residues. Germline V CDR1 and CDR2: MNHEY, SVGEGT. V lost 0 bases and J 3 bases, leaving 5 bases between the germline ends. CDR3 in amino acids: CASSYSADTGELFF. The sequenced part of the CDR3 DNA is TGTGCCAGCAGTTACTCGGCTGACACCGGGGAG.

This clone has more than one count but fewer than ten. The sequenced fragment ends 3 residues before the CDR3 boundary, so the rest is inferred from the germline J gene. The chain links TRBV6-2 or TRBV6-3 to TRBJ2-7; TRBD1 might be the D (6 bases). Germline CDR1 and CDR2: MNHEY and SVGEGT. Trimming stripped 4 bases from V and 6 bases from J, with 19 bases between. The CDR3 is 15 amino acids. The CDR3 region is CASSSTGHSVSEQYF. The CDR3 bases that were read are TGTGCCAGCAGTTCGACGGGACACTCCGTTTCCGAG.

This clone is deemed medium-sized. Coverage ceases 3 residues before the CDR3 finishes, and the germline J gene fills in the end. This sequence joins TRBV7-3 and TRBJ2-1; 8 bases are a match to TRBD1. The V segment lost 4 bases and the J segment 7 bases; nucleotides outside the gene matches: 6. From germline, CDR1 is SGHTA and CDR2 FQGTGA. The CDR3 is made up of 14 amino acids. The part of the CDR3 DNA that was read is TGTGCCAGCAGCTCGCAGGGGGCGCGGAATGAG. It encodes CASSSQGARNE. Given in full, the CDR3 is CASSSQGARNEQFF.

In regard to this clone: The read halts 3 residues ahead of the CDR3 end, with the missing end drawn from the germline J gene. The rearrangement links TRBV30 to TRBJ1-4, with D maybe TRBD1 (6 bases). V was clipped by 8 bases and J by 5 bases, with 12 bases between them. Germline lookup yields CDR1 GTSNPN and CDR2 SVGIG (reference sequence). The CDR3 contains 12 residues. CDR3 DNA, as far as it was read: TGTGCCGGCCGACAGGACAATGAAAAA. As protein: CAGRQDNEK. The whole CDR3 reads CAGRQDNEKLFF.

To note about this clone: The missing CDR3 end, 3 residues past where the read stops, is filled in from the germline J gene. J is TRBJ1-5 and V is TRBV19; D not resolved. V lost 3 bases to trimming and J lost 4 bases, with 10 bases between them. This CDR3 contains 14 residues. The germline V gene encodes CDR1 LNHDA and CDR2 SQIVND (reference sequence). The CDR3 here is CASSIGASNQPQHF. CDR3 DNA (partial): TGTGCCAGTAGTATCGGTGCTTCTAATCAGCCC.

Concerning this clone: The CDR3 is cut off 3 residues early in the read; its end comes from the germline J gene. This sequence joins TRBV19 and TRBJ1-5; D might be TRBD1 (5 bases). The V gene lost 6 bases and the J gene lost 0 bases, with 6 bases spanning the gap. The CDR3 is made up of 13 amino acids. CDR1 and CDR2 (germline): LNHDA, SQIVND (reference sequence). CDR3 bases read: TGTGCCAGTAGGGACAATAGCAATCAGCCC. Its translation is CASRDNSNQP. The whole CDR3 protein is CASRDNSNQPQHF.

This clone occurred a few times. Coverage ceases 3 residues before the CDR3 finishes, and the germline J gene fills in the end. The V and J genes are TRBV6-1 and TRBJ2-7; tentatively, D is TRBD1 (6 bases). The V end lost 4 bases, the J end lost 6 bases, and 13 bases lay between the germline ends. Germline CDR1 and CDR2: MNHNS and SASEGT. This CDR3 has 13 residues. Here the CDR3 reads CASSASTGREQYF. The sequenced CDR3 bases are TGTGCCAGCAGTGCCTCGACAGGTCGCGAG.

This clone is deemed medium-sized. The sequenced fragment ends 3 residues before the CDR3 boundary, so the rest is inferred from the germline J gene. The chain carries TRBV10-3 and TRBJ2-1, with 10 bases identical to TRBD2. Germline trimming cut 11 bases from V and 6 bases from J; bases unmatched to any gene: 7. The germline V gene encodes CDR1 ENHRY and CDR2 SYGVKD. The CDR3 loop spans 13 amino acids. CDR3 DNA, as far as it was read: TGTGCCGTCCTAGCGGGAGAAGCCAATGAG. This encodes CAVLAGEANE. The full CDR3 is CAVLAGEANEQFF.

This clone was counted a few times. CDR3 DNA, as far as it was read: TGTGCCAGCTCAGATAGCGGGAGGGTTTACAATGAG. Translation: CASSDSGRVYNE. The CDR3 in its entirety is CASSDSGRVYNEQFF. The J gene is TRBJ2-1, the V gene TRBV18; 11 nucleotides align to TRBD2. The read comes to an end 3 residues before the CDR3 does, leaving the germline J gene to fill in the end. From germline, CDR1 is KGHSH and CDR2 LQKENI. Unmatched junction bases numbered 4, after V lost 5 bases and J lost 4 bases. The CDR3 has 15 residues.